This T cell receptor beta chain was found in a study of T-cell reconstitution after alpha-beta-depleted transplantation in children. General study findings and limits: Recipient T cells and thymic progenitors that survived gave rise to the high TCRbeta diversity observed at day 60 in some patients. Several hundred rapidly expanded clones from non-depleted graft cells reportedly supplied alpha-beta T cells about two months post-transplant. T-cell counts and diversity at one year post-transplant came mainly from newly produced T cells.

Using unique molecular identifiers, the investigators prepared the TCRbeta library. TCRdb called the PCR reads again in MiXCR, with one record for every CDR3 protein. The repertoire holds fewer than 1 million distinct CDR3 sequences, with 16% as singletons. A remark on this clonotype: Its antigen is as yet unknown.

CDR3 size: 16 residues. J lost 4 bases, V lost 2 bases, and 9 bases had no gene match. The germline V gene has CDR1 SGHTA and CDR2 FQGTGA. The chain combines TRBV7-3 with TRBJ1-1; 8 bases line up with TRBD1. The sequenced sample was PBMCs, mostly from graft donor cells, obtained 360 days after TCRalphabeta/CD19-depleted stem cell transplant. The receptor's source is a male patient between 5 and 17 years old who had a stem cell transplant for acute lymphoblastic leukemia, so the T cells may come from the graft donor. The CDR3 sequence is CASSLGTGIGGTEAFF. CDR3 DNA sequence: TGTGCCAGCAGCTTAGGGACAGGTATCGGGGGCACTGAAGCTTTCTTT.